The 22 T cell receptor beta chains presented below share a single source sample, sequenced in a study of T cell repertoires in cytomegalovirus infection. Via MiXCR, TCRdb re-called the reads, giving one row per CDR3 protein. Of nearly 550,000 distinct CDR3 sequences in the sample, more than 15% were seen once. Material for sequencing was CD8+ T cells from PBMCs. All receptors come from a human donor in good health (CMV status not recorded). Some clones in this sample may be carry-over from other donors' samples.

Concerning this clonotype itself: A much bigger clone sits one base away, suggesting this may be a read error. The chain joins TRBV12-3 or TRBV12-4 to TRBJ1-1, with D unclear. CDR3 length: 14 amino acids. Trimming removed 3 bases at V and 3 bases at J, with 11 bases between. The CDR3 DNA reads TGTGCCAGCAGTTTGAAACAGCTGTACACTGAAGCTTTCTTT. The encoded protein is CASSLKQLYTEAFF.

This clonotype was observed a handful of times. The chain links TRBV27 to TRBJ1-5; D ambiguous. Looked up from germline, CDR1 is MNHEY and CDR2 is SMNVEV (reference sequence). V lost 5 bases and J 4 bases, leaving 6 bases between the germline ends. The CDR3 is made up of 12 amino acids. The CDR3 sequence is CASSALNQPQHF. The CDR3 region has the DNA TGTGCCAGCAGTGCCCTAAATCAGCCCCAGCATTTT.

The chain is built from TRBV7-3 and TRBJ2-1; D unresolved. This CDR3 has 12 residues. Between the trimmed V and J ends, which lost 6 bases and 10 bases, there was a span of 13 bases. In germline, CDR1 is SGHTA, CDR2 FQGTGA. The CDR3 is CASSPDWEEQFF. The CDR3 nucleotides are TGTGCCAGCAGTCCAGACTGGGAAGAGCAGTTCTTC.

The sample holds one count of this clonotype. This may stem from a read error, because a much larger clone lies one nucleotide away. Since the CDR3 does not end with the conserved phenylalanine or tryptophan, this likely comes from a read error. The chain couples TRBV19 to TRBJ2-7; 9 bases fit TRBD1. J lost 1 base, V lost 5 bases, and 6 bases had no gene match. The CDR3 runs to 15 residues. Germline CDR1 and CDR2: LNHDA and SQIVND (reference sequence). CDR3 sequence (DNA): TGTGCCAGTAGTTTCGGGACAGGGAGATCCTACGAGCAGTACTAC. Translated, it gives CASSFGTGRSYEQYY.

This clonotype was counted many times. V is TRBV12-3 or TRBV12-4 and J is TRBJ2-3; 8 bases fit TRBD1. V lost 3 bases and J lost 0; bases outside the gene matches: 11. CDR3 length: 18 residues. DNA of the CDR3: TGTGCCAGCAGTTTTCAGGGTCTGGACAGGGATAGCACAGATACGCAGTATTTT. Its protein product is CASSFQGLDRDSTDTQYF.

This clonotype was observed many times. One junction end does not reproduce the germline sequence, and a read error may be involved. The V gene is TRBV5-1, the J gene TRBJ1-1; possibly TRBD1 for D (5 bases). Germline V CDR1 and CDR2: SGHRS, YFSETQ. The CDR3 consists of 14 residues. The CDR3, as DNA: TGTGCCAGCAGCTTAGCCCAGGGGAACACTGAAGCTTTCTTT. Residues: CASSLAQGNTEAFF.

In this sample, this clonotype turned up many times. The chain combines TRBV7-9 with TRBJ2-6, with D possibly TRBD1 on 6 matching bases. The CDR3 runs to 16 residues. CDR1 and CDR2 from the germline V gene are SEHNR and FQNEAQ (reference sequence). Between the trimmed V and J ends, which lost 5 bases and 0 bases, there was a span of 11 bases. The CDR3: CASSPTGSSGANVLTF. The CDR3 nucleotides read TGTGCCAGCAGCCCTACAGGGAGCTCTGGGGCCAACGTCCTGACTTTC.

The V call is TRBV10-3, the J call TRBJ2-7; D possibly corresponds to TRBD2 (6 bases). V lost 2 bases to trimming and J lost 2 bases, with 13 bases between them. The V gene's germline CDR1 is ENHRY and CDR2 SYGVKD. The CDR3 totals 15 residues. Written as DNA, the CDR3 is TGTGCCATCAGTGAGCCGCATAGCGGAACCTACGAGCAGTACTTC. It translates to CAISEPHSGTYEQYF.

This clonotype was recorded at least ten times. J is TRBJ1-2 and V is TRBV7-2; no definite D call. V shed 0 bases and J shed 6 bases, with 20 bases lying between them. In germline, CDR1 is SGHTA, CDR2 FQGNSA. The length of the CDR3 is 17 residues. CDR3 sequence (DNA): TGTGCCAGCAGCTTAGCGTACCAGGATGAGGCGTGGGATGGCTACACCTTC. Translating it yields CASSLAYQDEAWDGYTF.

The table lists this clonotype with a few counts. The V and J genes are TRBV6-5 and TRBJ2-7; D may correspond to TRBD1 or TRBD2 (5 bases each). Germline lookup yields CDR1 MNHEY and CDR2 SVGAGI. This CDR3 is built from 14 residues. The V end was cut by 6 bases, the J end by 2 bases, with 14 bases between. The CDR3 DNA follows: TGTGCCAGCAGGCCGGGGACCGATACCTACGAGCAGTACTTC. As protein: CASRPGTDTYEQYF.

In this sample, this clonotype turned up many times. J is TRBJ2-7 and V is TRBV12-5; 7 bases agree with TRBD1. The CDR3 is 14 residues long. Losses at the gene ends were 8 bases for V and 0 bases for J; bases not matched to a gene: 7. Looked up from germline, CDR1 is LGHNT and CDR2 is FRNRAP. The CDR3 reads CASSGTESSYEQYF. The CDR3 nucleotides are TGTGCTAGTTCCGGGACAGAGAGCTCCTACGAGCAGTACTTC.

This clonotype was seen more than once but under ten times. The chain recombines TRBV6-1 with TRBJ2-3; TRBD1 is a possible D gene (6 bases). The CDR3 runs 14 residues. Germline CDR1 and CDR2: MNHNS and SASEGT. The ends were cut back, 10 bases at V and 4 bases at J, with 18 bases in the middle. CDR3 in amino acids: CATLTGLRSDTQYF. The CDR3 coding sequence is TGTGCCACACTCACAGGGCTCAGGTCAGATACGCAGTATTTT.

This clonotype was counted many times. V usage is TRBV4-2 and J usage is TRBJ2-1; no definite D call. The CDR3 loop spans 16 amino acids. Germline assignment: CDR1 LGHNA and CDR2 YNFKEQ. Deletions cut 4 bases from V and 4 bases from J, with 17 bases between. CDR3 coding DNA: TGTGCCAGCAGCCGTGACCACGAATCCCTATACAATGAGCAGTTCTTC. Its protein product is CASSRDHESLYNEQFF.

The table lists this clonotype with many counts. This chain joins TRBV7-2 and TRBJ2-7; no reliable D call. The CDR3 contains 13 residues. V was clipped by 5 bases and J by 5 bases, with 13 bases between them. CDR1 is SGHTA, CDR2 FQGNSA, per germline. CDR3 loop: CASSHGGVHEQYF. Written as DNA, the CDR3 is TGTGCCAGCAGCCATGGCGGAGTCCACGAGCAGTACTTC.

In its sample, this clonotype was seen many times. V and J are TRBV7-2 and TRBJ1-1; D is unclear. The CDR3 runs to 13 residues. Trimming took off 1 base at V and 4 bases at J, with 7 bases between the two ends. From germline, CDR1 is SGHTA and CDR2 FQGNSA. CDR3 sequence (DNA): TGTGCCAGCAGCTTAGTCCCCGGCACTGAAGCTTTCTTT. Translating it yields CASSLVPGTEAFF.

The rearrangement uses TRBV27 and TRBJ2-1, with D possibly called TRBD1 or TRBD2 (6 bases each). The germline V and J ends were trimmed by 6 bases and 0 bases, with 18 bases remaining between them. The CDR3 extends over 17 amino acids. The V gene's germline CDR1 is MNHEY and CDR2 SMNVEV (reference sequence). CDR3 sequence: CASSPRGSGPSYNEQFF. The CDR3 DNA is TGTGCCAGCAGCCCCAGGGGTAGCGGACCCTCCTACAATGAGCAGTTCTTC.

The chain carries TRBV5-6 and TRBJ1-1; 7 bases agree with TRBD1. The CDR3 loop spans 17 amino acids. Trimming took 0 bases from V and 0 from J; bases not matched to a gene: 8. Germline assignment: CDR1 SGHDT and CDR2 YYEEEE. The CDR3 DNA reads TGTGCCAGCAGCTTGGCACAATACAGGGGCTTGAACACTGAAGCTTTCTTT. As protein: CASSLAQYRGLNTEAFF.

This clonotype has a single count. This clone may be a read error of a much larger clone one base away. This CDR3 fails to terminate in the conserved phenylalanine or tryptophan, so it likely reflects a read error. V is TRBV5-5 and J is TRBJ2-5; 12 bases are a match to TRBD2. CDR1 is SGHKS and CDR2 is YYEKEE in the germline V gene (reference sequence). CDR3 size: 16 residues. J lost 4 bases, V lost 5 bases, and 9 bases had no gene match. The CDR3 bases are TGTGCCAGCAGTCGCACCCTAGCGGGGGGGCGAGAGACCCAGTACTTA. This encodes CASSRTLAGGRETQYL.

For this clonotype: The conserved phenylalanine or tryptophan is not found at the CDR3 terminus, so this likely reflects a read error. Because the CDR3's place on the DNA is in doubt, the DNA is left out and the CDR3 is given as listed by TCRdb. V is TRBV12-3 or TRBV12-4 and J is TRBJ2-1. Including both end residues, the CDR3 is 13 amino acids long. The CDR3 reads CASIPESYNEQCL.

This clonotype was picked up many times. The CDR3 sequence is CASSTNYGYTF. The CDR3, as DNA: TGTGCCAGCAGCACTAACTATGGCTACACCTTC. The rearrangement joins TRBV7-9 to TRBJ1-2; D ambiguous. Trimming cost V 5 bases and J 0 bases, with 1 base left between them. The CDR3 covers 11 residues. CDR1 SEHNR and CDR2 FQNEAQ come from the germline V gene (reference sequence).

This clonotype was picked up a small number of times. The chain joins TRBV5-5 to TRBJ2-7, with D tentatively TRBD2 (6 bases). V was clipped by 4 bases and J by 7 bases, with 15 bases between them. Per germline, CDR1 SGHKS and CDR2 YYEKEE (reference sequence). The CDR3 is 13 residues long. CDR3 nucleotide sequence: TGTGCCAGCAGCCCGGGCGGGACTCCGGAGCAGTACTTC. It codes for CASSPGGTPEQYF.

This clonotype was picked up a small number of times. V and J are TRBV7-6 and TRBJ2-5; D remains unclear. V lost 3 bases to trimming and J lost 1 base, with 15 bases between them. CDR3 size: 16 residues. Per the germline V gene, CDR1 is SGHVS and CDR2 is FNYEAQ. The CDR3: CASSFLATSGQETQYF. The CDR3 DNA is TGTGCCAGCAGCTTTTTAGCCACGTCGGGCCAAGAGACCCAGTACTTC.